This section outlines one T cell receptor beta chain sequence together with its context. No antigen is known for it. The assay was immunoSEQ multiplex PCR, and TCRdb's table has in-frame clones only and misses some. The table includes about 71,000 clones, 85% to 95% detected once. The source of the sample is a study of cytomegalovirus exposure and HLA in healthy donors. The length of the CDR3 is 14 residues. V dropped 5 bases and J dropped 5; count of bases not matched to a gene: 7. Germline assignment: CDR1 MNHEY and CDR2 SMNVEV (reference sequence). Points from the study as a whole: The CMV antigen specificity of a few CMV-associated chains was confirmed through in vitro analysis. Researchers counted 164 TCR beta chains as cytomegalovirus-associated. Cytomegalovirus status, reportedly, was diagnosed with high specificity and sensitivity by the classifier. A later analysis found first-cohort TCR clusters tended to co-occur in the 120 or so validation repertoires.

The V call is TRBV27, the J call TRBJ2-5, with 8 bases identical to TRBD2. The sequenced material came from PBMCs. The receptor comes from a woman aged 18 to 35 in good health and CMV-seronegative. CDR3 residues: CASSTGTRVETQYF. The CDR3 DNA sequence: TGTGCCAGCAGTACCGGGACTAGGGTGGAGACCCAGTACTTC.